This T cell receptor (beta chain) was profiled in a study of post-analysis software for immune sequencing data. Overall study results and limits: In patients, about 5 TRBV segments were more frequent than in controls, with TRBV5-6, TRBV5-1 and TRBV20-1 among them.

The table lists this clonotype with a few counts. Antigen specificity is unknown. The authors incorporated unique molecular identifiers into the TCR beta cDNA libraries. Using its own MiXCR run on the PCR reads, TCRdb lists one record per CDR3 protein. This table holds more than 500,000 distinct CDR3 sequences, around 36% found once. V trimming: 5 bases; J trimming: 1 base; junction bases outside the gene matches: 3. Germline CDR1 reads MNHNY; CDR2 reads SVGAGI (reference sequence). This CDR3 is 14 amino acids long. The source is a girl under 18 with multiple sclerosis. Sequenced: blood. The rearrangement uses TRBV6-6 and TRBJ1-1; 8 bases are a match to TRBD1. In DNA, the CDR3 is TGTGCCAGCAGTACTGGACAGGGGAACACTGAAGCTTTCTTT. The encoded protein is CASSTGQGNTEAFF.